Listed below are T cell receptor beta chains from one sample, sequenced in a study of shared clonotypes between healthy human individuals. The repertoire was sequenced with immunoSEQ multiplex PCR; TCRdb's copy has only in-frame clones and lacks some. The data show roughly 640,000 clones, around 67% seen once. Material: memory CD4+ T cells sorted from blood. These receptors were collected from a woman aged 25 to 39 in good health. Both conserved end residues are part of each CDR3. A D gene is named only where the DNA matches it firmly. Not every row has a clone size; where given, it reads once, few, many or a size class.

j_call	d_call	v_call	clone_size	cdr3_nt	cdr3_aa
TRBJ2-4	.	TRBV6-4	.	TGTGCCAGCAGTGACCCGACGGCCTTAGCCAAAAACATTCAGTACTTC	CASSDPTALAKNIQYF
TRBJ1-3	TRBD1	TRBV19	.	TGTGCCAGTAGTCTCAAACGGACAGGTACCGGAAACACCATATATTTT	CASSLKRTGTGNTIYF
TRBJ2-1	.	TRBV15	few	TGTGCCACCAGCAGGCCCCGGGGATACAATGAGCAGTTCTTC	CATSRPRGYNEQFF
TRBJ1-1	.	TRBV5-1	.	TGCGCCAGCAGCCCGGCGAGGGACATGAACACTGAAGCTTTCTTT	CASSPARDMNTEAFF
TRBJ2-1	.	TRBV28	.	TGTGCCAGCAGGGGAAGGACTTCCTACAATGAGCAGTTCTTC	CASRGRTSYNEQFF
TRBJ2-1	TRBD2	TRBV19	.	TGTGCCAGTAGCCATGGAGCGGGAGGCTACAATGAGCAGTTCTTC	CASSHGAGGYNEQFF
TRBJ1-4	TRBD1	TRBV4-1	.	TGCGCCAGCAGCCAAGAGGGACAGGGAAATAATGAAAAACTGTTTTTT	CASSQEGQGNNEKLFF
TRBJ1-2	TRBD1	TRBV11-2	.	TGTGCCAGCAGCTCTGGACAGGGTGTCTATGGCTACACCTTC	CASSSGQGVYGYTF
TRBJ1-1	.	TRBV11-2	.	TGTGCCAGCAGCTTAGATATGGTACGGGGGATCGGTGAAGCTTTCTTT	CASSLDMVRGIGEAFF
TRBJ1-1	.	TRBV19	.	TGTGCCAGTAGTATAGAGGGCCTCTCGATGAACACTGAAGCTTTCTTT	CASSIEGLSMNTEAFF
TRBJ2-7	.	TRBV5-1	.	TGCGCCAGCAGCTTGGCCGAAGAGGGGTGGCGCGAGCAGTACTTC	CASSLAEEGWREQYF
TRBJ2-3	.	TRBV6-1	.	TGTGCCAGCAGTGAAGTAGGAGGCTACACAGATACGCAGTATTTT	CASSEVGGYTDTQYF
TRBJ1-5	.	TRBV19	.	TGTGCCAGCAAAAACAGGGAACTGCTCCACAATCAGCCCCAGCATTTT	CASKNRELLHNQPQHF
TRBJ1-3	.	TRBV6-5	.	TGTGCCAGCAGTTACTCGACCCCTATTGGAAACACCATATATTTT	CASSYSTPIGNTIYF
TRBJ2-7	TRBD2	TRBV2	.	TGTGCCAGCAGTGATAGGGGAATAAGCGGGAGGCGGCGCCTGAGCTCCTACGAGCAGTACTTC	CASSDRGISGRRRLSSYEQYF
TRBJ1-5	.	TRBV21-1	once	TGTGCCAGCAGAAGACATCTGGTTTCCCAATGGCAGCCCCAGCATTTT	CASRRHLVSQWQPQHF
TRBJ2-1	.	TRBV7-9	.	TGTGCCAGCAAGGTGGGATACAATGAGCAGTTCTTC	CASKVGYNEQFF
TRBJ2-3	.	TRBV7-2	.	TGTGCCAGCAGCTTAGCGTGGGTAATCGGCGGGAGCACAGATACGCAGTATTTT	CASSLAWVIGGSTDTQYF
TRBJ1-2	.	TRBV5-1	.	TGCGCCAGCAGCTTGGGGGCAGGGGCTAACTATGGCTACACCTTC	CASSLGAGANYGYTF
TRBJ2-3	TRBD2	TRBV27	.	TGTGCCAGCAGTTTTCGGCTAGCGGGGACCCATAGCACAGATACGCAGTATTTT	CASSFRLAGTHSTDTQYF
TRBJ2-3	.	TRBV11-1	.	TGTGCCAGCAGCCCCGGCCAGACTCGGGATACGCAGTATTTT	CASSPGQTRDTQYF
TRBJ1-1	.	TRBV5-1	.	TGCGCCAGCAGCTCAGTTGGGGGGCACACTGAAGCTTTCTTT	CASSSVGGHTEAFF
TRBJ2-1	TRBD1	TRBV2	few	TGTGCCAGCAGTTGGGACAGGGGGCGGAATGAGCAGTTCTTC	CASSWDRGRNEQFF
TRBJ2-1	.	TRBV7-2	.	TGTGCCAGCAGCTTAGATTTGGGGTACAATGAGCAGTTCTTC	CASSLDLGYNEQFF
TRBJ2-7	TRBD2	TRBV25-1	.	TGTGCCAGCACTTCCGTGGGCGGGAGCTCCGAGCAGTACTTC	CASTSVGGSSEQYF
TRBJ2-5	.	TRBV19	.	TGTGCCAGTAGTATTGACGGGGGACGAGAGACCCAGTACTTC	CASSIDGGRETQYF
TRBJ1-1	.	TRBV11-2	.	TGTGCCAGCAGCACTCGGGACTCCCCGCGCACTGAAGCTTTCTTT	CASSTRDSPRTEAFF
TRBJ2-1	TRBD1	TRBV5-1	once	TGCGCCAGCAGCCCCTTACAGGGGAGCTATGGGAACAATGAGCAGTTCTTC	CASSPLQGSYGNNEQFF
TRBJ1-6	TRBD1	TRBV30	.	TGTGCCTGGAGACAGGGGGCTTATTCACCCCTCCACTTT	CAWRQGAYSPLHF